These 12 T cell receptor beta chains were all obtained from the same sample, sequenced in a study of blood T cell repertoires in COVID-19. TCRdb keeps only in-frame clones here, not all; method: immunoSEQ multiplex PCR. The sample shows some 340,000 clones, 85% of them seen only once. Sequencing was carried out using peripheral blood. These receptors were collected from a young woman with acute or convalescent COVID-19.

The CDR3 DNA sequence: TGTGCCAGCAGCTTTCAAGGGACTAGTTCATACAATGAGCAGTTCTTC. Amino acid sequence: CASSFQGTSSYNEQFF. V is TRBV5-4 and J is TRBJ2-1; TRBD2 aligns across 8 bases. The junction had 8 bases not matched to a gene; V was cut back by 2 bases and J by 4 bases. CDR1 is SGHNT and CDR2 is YYREEE in the germline V gene (reference sequence). The CDR3 runs to 16 residues.

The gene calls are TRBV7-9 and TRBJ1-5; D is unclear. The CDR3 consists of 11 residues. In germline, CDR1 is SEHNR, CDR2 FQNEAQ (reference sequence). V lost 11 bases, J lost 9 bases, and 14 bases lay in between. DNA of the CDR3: TGTGCCCACTGGGCCCTGCTGCCCCAGCATTTT. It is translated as CAHWALLPQHF.

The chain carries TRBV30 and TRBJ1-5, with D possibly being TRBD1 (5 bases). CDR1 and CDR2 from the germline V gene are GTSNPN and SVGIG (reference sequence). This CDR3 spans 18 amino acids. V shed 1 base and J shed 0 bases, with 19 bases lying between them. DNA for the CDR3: TGTGCCTGGAGTGGCCCTTTGTCGGGGGTTTATAGCAATCAGCCCCAGCATTTT. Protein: CAWSGPLSGVYSNQPQHF.

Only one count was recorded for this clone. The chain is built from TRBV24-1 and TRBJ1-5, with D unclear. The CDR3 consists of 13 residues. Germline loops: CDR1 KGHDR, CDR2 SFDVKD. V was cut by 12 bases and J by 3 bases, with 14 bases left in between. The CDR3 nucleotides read TGTGCCGCGTCGACGGGTTCCAATCAGCCCCAGCATTTT. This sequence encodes CAASTGSNQPQHF.

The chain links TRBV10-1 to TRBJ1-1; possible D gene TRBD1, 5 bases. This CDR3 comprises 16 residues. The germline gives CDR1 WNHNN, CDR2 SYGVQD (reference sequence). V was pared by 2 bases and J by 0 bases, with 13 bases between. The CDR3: CASSEIRQDMNTEAFF. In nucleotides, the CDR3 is TGCGCCAGCAGTGAGATTCGGCAGGACATGAACACTGAAGCTTTCTTT.

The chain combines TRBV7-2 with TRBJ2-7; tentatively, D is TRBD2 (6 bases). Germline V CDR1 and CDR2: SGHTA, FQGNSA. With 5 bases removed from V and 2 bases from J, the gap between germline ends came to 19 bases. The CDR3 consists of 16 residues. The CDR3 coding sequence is TGTGCCAGCAGCCCCAAGAGTACTAGCCTGACCTACGAGCAGTACTTC. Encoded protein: CASSPKSTSLTYEQYF.

CDR3 in DNA: TGTGCCAGCAGTTCGGGACAGGGTCCTATTGAAGCTTTCTTT. This sequence encodes CASSSGQGPIEAFF. The gene calls are TRBV28 and TRBJ1-1; 9 bases are shared with TRBD1. The germline CDR1 and CDR2 sequences are MDHEN and SYDVKM. The J segment lost 7 bases and the V segment lost 4 bases, leaving 7 bases of the junction unmatched. The CDR3 sequence is 14 residues long. Combining the CDR3 with reference TRBV28 and TRBJ1-1 gives the whole variable domain DVKVTQSSRYLVKRTGEKVFLECVQDMDHENMFWYRQDPGLGLRLIYFSYDVKMKEKGDIPEGYSVSREKKERFSLILESASTNQTSMYLCASSSGQGPIEAFFGQGTRLTVV.

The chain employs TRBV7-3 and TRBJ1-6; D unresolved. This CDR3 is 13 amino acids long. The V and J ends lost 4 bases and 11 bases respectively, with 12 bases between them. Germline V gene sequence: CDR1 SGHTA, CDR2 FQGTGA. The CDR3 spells CASSSGVETPLHF. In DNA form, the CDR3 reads TGTGCCAGCAGCTCCGGGGTAGAAACACCCCTCCACTTT.

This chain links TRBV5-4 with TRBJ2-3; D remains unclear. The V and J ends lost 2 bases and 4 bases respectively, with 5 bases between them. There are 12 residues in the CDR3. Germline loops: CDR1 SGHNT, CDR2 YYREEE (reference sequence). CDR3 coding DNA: TGTGCCAGCAGCTTACTTCCAGATACGCAGTATTTT. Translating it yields CASSLLPDTQYF.

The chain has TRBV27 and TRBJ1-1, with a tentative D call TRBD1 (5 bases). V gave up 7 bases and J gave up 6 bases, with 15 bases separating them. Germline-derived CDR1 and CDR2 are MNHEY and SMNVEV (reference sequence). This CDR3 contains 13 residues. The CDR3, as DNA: TGTGCCAGCACCTCTCAGGGAAGCGCTGAAGCTTTCTTT. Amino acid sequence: CASTSQGSAEAFF.

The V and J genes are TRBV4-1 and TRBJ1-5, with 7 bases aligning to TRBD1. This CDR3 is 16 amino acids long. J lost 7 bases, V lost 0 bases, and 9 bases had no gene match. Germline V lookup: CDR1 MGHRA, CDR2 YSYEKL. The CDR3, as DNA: TGCGCCAGCAGCCAAGAAGGGGGCGGTGGATGGCAGCCCCAGCATTTT. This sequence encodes CASSQEGGGGWQPQHF.

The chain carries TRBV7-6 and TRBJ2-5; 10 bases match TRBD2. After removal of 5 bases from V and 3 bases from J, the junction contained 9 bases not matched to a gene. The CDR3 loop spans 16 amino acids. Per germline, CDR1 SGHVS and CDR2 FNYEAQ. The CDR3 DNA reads TGTGCCAGCAGCCCCCTGGGGAGCGGGAGGGAAGAGACCCAGTACTTC. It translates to CASSPLGSGREETQYF.